A single TCR beta chain is shown here with its context. Its target is not known. A second PCR, run for about 6 to 11 cycles, used a sample-barcoded 5' primer plus a J-beta primer mix. MiXCR was run by TCRdb on the 5' RACE reads, yielding one entry per CDR3 protein. The profile covers around 1,000,000 distinct CDR3 sequences, with around two fifths appearing a single time and approximately 14% taken by the ten largest. The entry originates in a study of blood T cells in healthy people across ages. Study-wide findings and caveats: No conclusive comparison of naive versus antigen-experienced cells was possible with unsorted PBMCs.

Collection of roughly 9.8 milliliters of peripheral blood was performed for each donor. The authors extracted at least 6 micrograms of total RNA per sample. The germline V gene has CDR1 SQVTM and CDR2 ANQGSEA. Trimming cost V 3 bases and J 7 bases, with 12 bases left between them. CDR3 length: 13 amino acids. The V and J genes are TRBV29-1 and TRBJ1-4; D ambiguous. The receptor's source is a man younger than 35 in good health. Sequenced input: blood. The CDR3 DNA reads TGCAGCGTTGATGGGCCGGGCGGTGAAAAACTGTTTTTT. Protein product: CSVDGPGGEKLFF.